The entry that follows covers one T cell receptor beta chain sequence. Its antigen is not identified. V lost 6 bases to trimming and J lost 5 bases; unmatched junction nucleotides: 3. From germline, CDR1 is SNHLY and CDR2 FYNNEI. This CDR3 is 13 amino acids long. The data stem from a study of cytomegalovirus exposure and HLA in healthy donors. The study's findings and limits: Most TCR sequences were rare, but some public TCRs occurred in many donors. In a later analysis, V- and J-gene trimming of beta chains associated with a DCLRE1C missense variant, replicated independently.

PCR involved 60 Vbeta and 13 Jbeta primers. The assay was immunoSEQ multiplex PCR, and TCRdb's table has in-frame clones only and misses some. There are about 180,000 clones in the sample; roughly 85% occur only once, and roughly 1.3% lies in the top ten. This chain joins TRBV2 and TRBJ2-4, with 8 bases matching TRBD1. The origin of this receptor is a man aged 25-40 years in good health and CMV-seronegative. Sequenced input: PBMCs. CDR3 DNA: TGTGCCAGCAGCGACAGGGGAGAAAACATTCAGTACTTC. Protein: CASSDRGENIQYF. Based on the CDR3 plus reference TRBV2 and TRBJ2-4, the full variable domain is EPEVTQTPSHQVTQMGQEVILRCVPISNHLYFYWYRQILGQKVEFLVSFYNNEISEKSEIFDDQFSVERPDGSNFTLKIRSTKLEDSAMYFCASSDRGENIQYFGAGTRLSVL.